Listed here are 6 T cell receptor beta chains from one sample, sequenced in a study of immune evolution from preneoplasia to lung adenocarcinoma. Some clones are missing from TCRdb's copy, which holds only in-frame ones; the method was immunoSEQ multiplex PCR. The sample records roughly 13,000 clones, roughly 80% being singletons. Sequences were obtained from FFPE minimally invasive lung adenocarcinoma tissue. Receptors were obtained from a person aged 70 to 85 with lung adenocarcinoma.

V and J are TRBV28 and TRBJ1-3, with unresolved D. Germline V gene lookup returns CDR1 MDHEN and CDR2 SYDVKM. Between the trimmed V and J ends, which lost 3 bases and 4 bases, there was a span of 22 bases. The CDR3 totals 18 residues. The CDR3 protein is CASSFPRSGMGRGNTIYF. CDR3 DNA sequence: TGTGCCAGCAGTTTCCCTCGCTCCGGGATGGGGAGGGGAAACACCATATATTTT.

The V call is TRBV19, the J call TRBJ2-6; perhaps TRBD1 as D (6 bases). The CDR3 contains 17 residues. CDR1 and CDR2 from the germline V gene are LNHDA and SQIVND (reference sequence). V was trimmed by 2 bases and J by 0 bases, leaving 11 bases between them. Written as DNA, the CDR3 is TGTGCCAGTAGTATACAGGGGCTGTACTCTGGGGCCAACGTCCTGACTTTC. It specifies CASSIQGLYSGANVLTF.

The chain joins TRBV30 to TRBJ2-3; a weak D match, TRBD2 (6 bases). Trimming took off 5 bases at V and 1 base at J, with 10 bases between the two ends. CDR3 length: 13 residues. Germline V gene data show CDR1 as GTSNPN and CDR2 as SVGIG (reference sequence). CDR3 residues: CAWEWGGTDTQYF. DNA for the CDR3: TGTGCCTGGGAGTGGGGGGGCACAGATACGCAGTATTTT. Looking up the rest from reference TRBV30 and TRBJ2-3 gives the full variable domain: SQTIHQWPATLVQPVGSPLSLECTVEGTSNPNLYWYRQAAGRGLQLLFYSVGIGQISSEVPQNLSASRPQDRQFILSSKKLLLSDSGFYLCAWEWGGTDTQYFGPGTRLTVL.

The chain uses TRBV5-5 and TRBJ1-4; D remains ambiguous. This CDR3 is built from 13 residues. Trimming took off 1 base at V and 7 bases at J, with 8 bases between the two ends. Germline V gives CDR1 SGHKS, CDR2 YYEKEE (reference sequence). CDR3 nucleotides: TGTGCCAGCAGCTTGTGGGCGAGTGAAAAACTGTTTTTT. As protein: CASSLWASEKLFF.

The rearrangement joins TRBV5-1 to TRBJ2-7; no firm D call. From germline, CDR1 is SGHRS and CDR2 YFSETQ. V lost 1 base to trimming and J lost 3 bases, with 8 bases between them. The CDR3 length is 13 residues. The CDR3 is CASSLQTGYEQYF. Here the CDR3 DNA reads TGCGCCAGCAGCTTGCAGACCGGCTACGAGCAGTACTTC.

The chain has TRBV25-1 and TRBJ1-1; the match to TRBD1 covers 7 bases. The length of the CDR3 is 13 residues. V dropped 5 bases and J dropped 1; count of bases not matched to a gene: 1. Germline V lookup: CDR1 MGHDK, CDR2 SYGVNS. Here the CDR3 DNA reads TGTGCCAGCAGTAGGACAGGGAACACTGAAGCTTTCTTT. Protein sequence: CASSRTGNTEAFF.